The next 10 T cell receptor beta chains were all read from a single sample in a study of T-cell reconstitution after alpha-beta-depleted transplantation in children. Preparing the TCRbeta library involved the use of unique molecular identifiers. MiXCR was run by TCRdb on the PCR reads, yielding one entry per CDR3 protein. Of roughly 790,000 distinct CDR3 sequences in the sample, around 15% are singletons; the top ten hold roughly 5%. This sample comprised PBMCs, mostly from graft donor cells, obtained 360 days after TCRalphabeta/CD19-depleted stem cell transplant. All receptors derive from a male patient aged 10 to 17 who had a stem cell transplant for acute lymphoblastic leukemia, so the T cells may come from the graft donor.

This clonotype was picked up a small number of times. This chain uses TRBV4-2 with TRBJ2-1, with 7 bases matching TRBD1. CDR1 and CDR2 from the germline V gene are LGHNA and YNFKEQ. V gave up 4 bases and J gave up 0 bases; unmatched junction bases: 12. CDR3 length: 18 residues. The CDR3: CASSPFPWQGDSYNEQFF. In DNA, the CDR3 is TGTGCCAGCAGCCCCTTCCCGTGGCAGGGGGACTCCTACAATGAGCAGTTCTTC.

The CDR3 DNA reads as TGCAGTGCTAAAAGTGAGCCGGAGACCCAGTACTTC. Protein: CSAKSEPETQYF. This chain connects TRBV20-1 to TRBJ2-5; D is uncertain. CDR3 length: 12 residues. The V end was cut by 4 bases, the J end by 5 bases, with 11 bases between. Germline V lookup: CDR1 DFQATT, CDR2 SNEGSKA (reference sequence).

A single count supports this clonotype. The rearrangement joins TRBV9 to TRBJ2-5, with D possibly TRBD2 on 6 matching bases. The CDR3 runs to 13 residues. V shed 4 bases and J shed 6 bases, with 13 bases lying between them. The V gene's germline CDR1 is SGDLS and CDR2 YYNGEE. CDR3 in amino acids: CASSSTSLQTQYF. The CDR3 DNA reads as TGTGCCAGCAGCTCGACTAGTTTGCAGACCCAGTACTTC.

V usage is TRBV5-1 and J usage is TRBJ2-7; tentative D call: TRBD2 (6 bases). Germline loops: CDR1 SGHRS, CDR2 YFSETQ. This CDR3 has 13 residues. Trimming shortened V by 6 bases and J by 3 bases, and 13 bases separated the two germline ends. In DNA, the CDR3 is TGCGCCAGCATTTGGCGGGATAGCTACGAGCAGTACTTC. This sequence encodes CASIWRDSYEQYF.

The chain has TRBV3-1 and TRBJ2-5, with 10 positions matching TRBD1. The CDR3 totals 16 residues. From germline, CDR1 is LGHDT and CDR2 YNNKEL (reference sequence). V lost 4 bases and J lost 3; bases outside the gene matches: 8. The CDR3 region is CASSRRPTGGEETQYF. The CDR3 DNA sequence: TGTGCCAGCAGCCGACGACCGACAGGGGGCGAAGAGACCCAGTACTTC.

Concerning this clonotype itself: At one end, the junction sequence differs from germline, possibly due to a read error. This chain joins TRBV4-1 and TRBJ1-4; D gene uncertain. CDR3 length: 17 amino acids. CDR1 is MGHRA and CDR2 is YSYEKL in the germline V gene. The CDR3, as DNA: TGCGCCAGCAGCCAAGATAGGGTGGAACAGCCCTTTGAAGAACTGTTTTTT. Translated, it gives CASSQDRVEQPFEELFF.

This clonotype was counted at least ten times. The CDR3 sequence: CATSDVPYRGQNTGELFF. The CDR3 nucleotides are TGTGCCACCAGTGATGTGCCCTACAGGGGGCAGAACACCGGGGAGCTGTTTTTT. The rearrangement uses TRBV24-1 and TRBJ2-2; 9 bases align to TRBD1. CDR1 KGHDR and CDR2 SFDVKD come from the germline V gene. Trimming cost V 3 bases and J 1 base; bases outside gene matches: 8. CDR3 length: 18 amino acids.

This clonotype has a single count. The CDR3 is CSVEEIEGISGELFF. The CDR3 region has the DNA TGCAGCGTTGAAGAGATAGAGGGAATAAGTGGGGAGCTGTTTTTT. This chain connects TRBV29-1 to TRBJ2-2, with TRBD2 as a possible D gene (5 bases). The CDR3 has 15 amino acids. CDR1 is SQVTM, CDR2 ANQGSEA, per germline. Trimming left V 0 bases short and J 8 bases short, with 16 bases between.

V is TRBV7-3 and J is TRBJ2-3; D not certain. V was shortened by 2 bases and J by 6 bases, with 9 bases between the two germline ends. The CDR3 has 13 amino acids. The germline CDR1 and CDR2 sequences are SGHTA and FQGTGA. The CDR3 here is CASSLYFGDTQYF. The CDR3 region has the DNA TGTGCCAGCAGCTTATATTTTGGGGATACGCAGTATTTT.

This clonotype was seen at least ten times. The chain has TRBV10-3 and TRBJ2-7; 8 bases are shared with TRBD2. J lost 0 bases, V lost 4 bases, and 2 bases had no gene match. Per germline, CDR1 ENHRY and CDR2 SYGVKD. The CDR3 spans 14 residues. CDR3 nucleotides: TGTGCCATCAGTGTCAGCGGGGGCTCCTACGAGCAGTACTTC. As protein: CAISVSGGSYEQYF.